A single sample gave rise to the 11 T cell receptor beta chains below, sequenced in a study of T cell responses to AZD1222 COVID-19 vaccine. Assay used: immunoSEQ multiplex PCR; TCRdb lists only in-frame clones, some missing. The repertoire holds 120,000 to 150,000 clones, with around 90% as singletons. Specimen: peripheral blood, collected on day 0 of AZD1222 vaccination. The source of these receptors is an adult in good health.

The chain couples TRBV19 to TRBJ2-1; 9 nucleotides match TRBD1. With V trimmed by 0 bases and J by 4 bases, 7 bases remained unmatched. The CDR3 consists of 17 residues. Germline CDR1 is LNHDA and CDR2 is SQIVND (reference sequence). The CDR3 DNA reads TGTGCCAGTAGTATAGATTTATGGGACAGGGTTTACAATGAGCAGTTCTTC. Its translation: CASSIDLWDRVYNEQFF.

The rearrangement links TRBV7-6 to TRBJ1-1, with 9 bases fitting TRBD1. V shed 5 bases and J 4 bases; nucleotides not matched to a gene: 11. The CDR3 is made up of 16 amino acids. Germline values: CDR1 SGHVS, CDR2 FNYEAQ. CDR3 loop: CASSPPGQGTSTEAFF. CDR3 nucleotide sequence: TGTGCCAGCAGCCCCCCCGGACAGGGGACGAGCACTGAAGCTTTCTTT.

The chain employs TRBV7-2 and TRBJ2-6; tentatively, D is TRBD1 or TRBD2 (5 bases each). The germline CDR1 and CDR2 sequences are SGHTA and FQGNSA. The CDR3 contains 15 residues. The germline V and J ends were trimmed by 5 bases and 8 bases, with 16 bases remaining between them. The CDR3 DNA is TGTGCCAGCAGCATCGGGACCGCTCGGTCCAACGTCCTGACTTTC. Amino acids: CASSIGTARSNVLTF.

V is TRBV7-2 and J is TRBJ2-3; D uncertain. V dropped 5 bases and J dropped 1 base, with 10 bases sitting between them. Looked up from germline, CDR1 is SGHTA and CDR2 is FQGNSA. The CDR3 length is 14 residues. CDR3 protein: CASSPGVGTDTQYF. In DNA, the CDR3 is TGTGCCAGCAGCCCCGGAGTCGGCACAGATACGCAGTATTTT.

The CDR3 DNA reads TGCAGCGTTGAAGAAGGGGGACAGGGGAGTGATTTGGAGACCCAGTACTTC. Residues: CSVEEGGQGSDLETQYF. The chain is built from TRBV29-1 and TRBJ2-5, with 10 bases fitting TRBD1. The CDR3 covers 17 residues. Trimming at V came to 0 bases and at J to 5 bases, leaving 12 bases not matched to a gene. Germline CDR1 reads SQVTM; CDR2 reads ANQGSEA. The full variable domain, with the rest looked up from reference TRBV29-1 and TRBJ2-5, is SAVISQKPSRDICQRGTSLTIQCQVDSQVTMMFWYRQQPGQSLTLIATANQGSEATYESGFVIDKFPISRPNLTFSTLTVSNMSPEDSSIYLCSVEEGGQGSDLETQYFGPGTRLLVL.

V is TRBV11-2 and J is TRBJ2-7; D possibly matches TRBD1 or TRBD2 (5 bases each). V was clipped by 1 base and J by 2 bases, with 12 bases between them. From germline, CDR1 is SGHAT and CDR2 FQNNGV. CDR3 length equals 15 residues. CDR3 residues: CASSLGGAQTYEQYF. The CDR3 nucleotides are TGTGCCAGCAGCTTAGGAGGGGCGCAGACCTACGAGCAGTACTTC.

The chain is built from TRBV30 and TRBJ1-6, with D possibly matching TRBD1 (6 bases). The CDR3 covers 15 residues. Trimming left V 4 bases short and J 11 bases short, with 21 bases between. The germline V gene encodes CDR1 GTSNPN and CDR2 SVGIG (reference sequence). The CDR3 coding sequence is TGTGCCTGGACCAATACTCGGGGGGCACTTACACCCCTCCACTTT. The encoded protein is CAWTNTRGALTPLHF.

The table lists this clone with a few counts. The chain links TRBV20-1 to TRBJ1-3; no firm D call. Trimming shortened V by 3 bases and J by 0 bases, and 9 bases separated the two germline ends. Germline CDR1 and CDR2: DFQATT and SNEGSKA (reference sequence). This CDR3 is built from 14 residues. CDR3: CSASYGSSGNTIYF. CDR3 nucleotides: TGCAGTGCTAGTTACGGTAGCTCTGGAAACACCATATATTTT.

The rearrangement joins TRBV6-2 or TRBV6-3 to TRBJ2-5, with TRBD2 as a possible D gene (7 bases). Trimming pared 2 bases from V and 4 bases from J, leaving 14 bases between. This CDR3 is 15 amino acids long. Germline CDR1 reads MNHEY; CDR2 reads SVGEGT. CDR3 region: CASSYLRGGGETQYF. DNA for the CDR3: TGTGCCAGCAGTTACCTCAGGGGCGGGGGAGAGACCCAGTACTTC.

V usage is TRBV2 and J usage is TRBJ1-5; D ambiguous. The V gene's germline CDR1 is SNHLY and CDR2 FYNNEI. The CDR3 runs 14 residues. Trimming pared 1 base from V and 2 bases from J, leaving 6 bases between. CDR3 nucleotide sequence: TGTGCCAGCAGTGAAGGACGGCGCAATCAGCCCCAGCATTTT. This sequence encodes CASSEGRRNQPQHF.

The chain recombines TRBV28 with TRBJ2-1, with D possibly matching TRBD2 (6 bases). The CDR3 covers 14 residues. CDR1 is MDHEN, CDR2 SYDVKM, per germline. V dropped 5 bases and J dropped 6 bases, with 14 bases sitting between them. CDR3 sequence (DNA): TGTGCCAGCAGTCCCATCCGCGGGGCCAATGAGCAGTTCTTC. This codes for CASSPIRGANEQFF.